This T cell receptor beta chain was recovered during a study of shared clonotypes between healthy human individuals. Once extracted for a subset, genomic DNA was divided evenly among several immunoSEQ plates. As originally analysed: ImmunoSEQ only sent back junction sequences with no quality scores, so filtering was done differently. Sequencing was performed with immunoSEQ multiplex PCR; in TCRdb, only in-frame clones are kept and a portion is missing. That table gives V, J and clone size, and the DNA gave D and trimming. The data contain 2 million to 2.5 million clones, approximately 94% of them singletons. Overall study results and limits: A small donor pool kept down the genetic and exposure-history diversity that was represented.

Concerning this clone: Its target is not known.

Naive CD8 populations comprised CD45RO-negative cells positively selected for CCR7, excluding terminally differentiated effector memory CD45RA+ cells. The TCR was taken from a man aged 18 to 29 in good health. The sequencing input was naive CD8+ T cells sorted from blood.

The CDR3 protein is CASSQQQAADTQYF. CDR3 nucleotides: TGCGCCAGCAGCCAACAACAGGCTGCAGATACGCAGTATTTT. This rearrangement joins TRBV4-1 to TRBJ2-3, with D possibly TRBD1 on 5 matching bases. Trimming left V 2 bases short and J 4 bases short, with 10 bases between. The CDR3 totals 14 residues. The germline V gene encodes CDR1 MGHRA and CDR2 YSYEKL.